This T cell receptor (beta chain) came from a study of metastatic and nonmetastatic thyroid tumors. Study overall: Comparison of repertoires was carried out across blood and tumor or nodule tissue from malignant and benign thyroid patients.

Thyroid surgery took place with no prior treatment in any patient. As processed by the authors: For papillary thyroid cancer, a distant-metastasis classifier was constructed from CDR3 differences observed across clinicopathological groups. TCRdb re-called the PCR reads with MiXCR. The V and J calls reflect TCRdb's pipeline rather than the authors' work. The sample contains about 25,000 clones, roughly 20% of which appear only once. Study conclusions and caveats: When malignant thyroid tumors were compared with benign nodules, TCR beta diversity was reportedly significantly higher in the malignant tumors. This held in both blood and tumor samples.

Germline trimming cut 0 bases from V and 1 base from J; bases unmatched to any gene: 3. The CDR3 totals 17 residues. Germline V gene lookup returns CDR1 MNHEY and CDR2 SVGEGT. As to this clone: Its cognate antigen is unknown.

This receptor was obtained from a male donor with papillary thyroid cancer or a benign thyroid nodule (not recorded which). Some clones in this sample may be carry-over from other donors' samples. Sample: blood. The chain uses TRBV6-2 or TRBV6-3 and TRBJ1-5; 10 bases fit TRBD1. The CDR3 loop reads CASSYSDRGGSNQPQHF. The CDR3 DNA reads as TGTGCCAGCAGTTACTCGGACAGGGGGGGGAGCAATCAGCCCCAGCATTTT.